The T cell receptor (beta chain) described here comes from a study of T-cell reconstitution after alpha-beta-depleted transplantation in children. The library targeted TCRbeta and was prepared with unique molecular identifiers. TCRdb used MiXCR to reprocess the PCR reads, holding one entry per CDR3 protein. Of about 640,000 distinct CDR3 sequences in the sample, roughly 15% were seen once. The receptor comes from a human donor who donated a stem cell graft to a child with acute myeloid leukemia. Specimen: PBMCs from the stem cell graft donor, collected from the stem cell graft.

This CDR3 is CAWSVHGGTDTQYF. The CDR3 bases are TGTGCCTGGAGTGTACACGGGGGAACAGATACGCAGTATTTT. The chain combines TRBV30 with TRBJ2-3, with D maybe TRBD2 (6 bases). Between the trimmed V and J ends, which lost 0 bases and 3 bases, there was a span of 10 bases. Per germline, CDR1 GTSNPN and CDR2 SVGIG (reference sequence). The CDR3 totals 14 residues.